These 6 T cell receptor beta chains share one sample of origin, sequenced in a study of cytomegalovirus exposure and HLA in healthy donors. It was with 60 Vbeta and 13 Jbeta primers that the PCR ran. Sequenced by immunoSEQ multiplex PCR; TCRdb stores in-frame clones only, minus some. The sample table includes 100,000 to 150,000 clones. The sample comprised PBMCs. The receptor set was obtained from a man younger than 30 in good health and CMV-seronegative.

The chain is built from TRBV13 and TRBJ2-2; the match to TRBD2 covers 10 bases. This CDR3 region has 17 residues. V was pared by 3 bases and J by 6 bases, with 10 bases of the junction left unmatched. CDR1 PRHDT and CDR2 FYEKMQ come from the germline V gene (reference sequence). CDR3 protein: CASSLGGPAGGPGELFF. The CDR3 DNA follows: TGTGCCAGCAGCTTGGGAGGCCCAGCGGGGGGGCCCGGGGAGCTGTTTTTT.

The V call is TRBV4-1, the J call TRBJ1-1; TRBD1 agrees at 8 bases. This CDR3 has 14 residues. Germline V lookup: CDR1 MGHRA, CDR2 YSYEKL. The trim removed 4 bases at V and 4 bases at J, leaving 5 bases unmatched. CDR3 nucleotides: TGCGCCAGCAGCCCTGGACAGGGAGTCACTGAAGCTTTCTTT. It encodes CASSPGQGVTEAFF.

The CDR3 DNA follows: TGTGCCAGCAGTCAAATGGGACAGGCAGGGAACACTGAAGCTTTCTTT. Amino acids: CASSQMGQAGNTEAFF. The chain joins TRBV6-6 to TRBJ1-1; 8 bases align to TRBD1. V trimming: 5 bases; J trimming: 1 base; junction bases outside the gene matches: 9. Germline-derived CDR1 and CDR2 are MNHNY and SVGAGI (reference sequence). This CDR3 region has 16 residues.

The chain has TRBV7-6 and TRBJ2-1; weak D call: TRBD2 (5 bases). This CDR3 has 15 amino acids. Germline V gene data show CDR1 as SGHVS and CDR2 as FNYEAQ. V lost 1 base and J 4 bases, leaving 11 bases between the germline ends. CDR3 residues: CASSLGRGAYNEQFF. In DNA form, the CDR3 reads TGTGCCAGCAGCTTAGGACGGGGAGCTTACAATGAGCAGTTCTTC.

This chain links TRBV28 with TRBJ2-3; D possibly corresponds to TRBD1 (6 bases). Trimming pared 2 bases from V and 5 bases from J, leaving 8 bases between. Germline V gene lookup returns CDR1 MDHEN and CDR2 SYDVKM. This CDR3 comprises 13 residues. In DNA, the CDR3 is TGTGCCAGCAGTTTAGCAGGGGAAGATACGCAGTATTTT. Amino acids: CASSLAGEDTQYF.

The chain joins TRBV28 to TRBJ2-7; D unclear. Trimming removed 2 bases from V and 3 bases from J, with 23 bases in between. The CDR3 spans 18 residues. Germline V gene lookup returns CDR1 MDHEN and CDR2 SYDVKM. CDR3: CASSLPSSQQLEVYEQYF. The CDR3 nucleotides are TGTGCCAGCAGTTTACCGTCATCACAGCAGCTTGAAGTCTACGAGCAGTACTTC.